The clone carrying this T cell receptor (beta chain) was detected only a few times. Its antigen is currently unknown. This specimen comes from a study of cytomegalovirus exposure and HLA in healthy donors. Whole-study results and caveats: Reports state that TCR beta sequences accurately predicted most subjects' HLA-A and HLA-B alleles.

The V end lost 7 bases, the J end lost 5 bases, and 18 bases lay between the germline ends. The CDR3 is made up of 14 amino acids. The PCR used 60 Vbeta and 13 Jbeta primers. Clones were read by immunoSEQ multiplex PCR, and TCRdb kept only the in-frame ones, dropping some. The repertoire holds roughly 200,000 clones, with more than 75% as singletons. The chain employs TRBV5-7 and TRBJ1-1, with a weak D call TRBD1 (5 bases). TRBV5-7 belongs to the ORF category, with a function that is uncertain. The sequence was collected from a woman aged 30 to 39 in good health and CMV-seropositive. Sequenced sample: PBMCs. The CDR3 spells CASLVGGEGTEAFF. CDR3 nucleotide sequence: TGTGCCAGCCTTGTGGGGGGAGAGGGGACTGAAGCTTTCTTT.